This T cell receptor beta chain appears in the sequencing data of a study of early T cells in non-severe SARS-CoV-2 infection. Study information: Chains stayed unpaired after sequencing of bulk RNA from unsorted whole blood. Whole-study findings and limits: Anti-spike CD8 responses were favored in VDJdb matching, and private and CD4 specificities were missed.

CDR1 is SQVTM, CDR2 ANQGSEA, per germline. The length of the CDR3 is 14 residues. V lost 5 bases, J lost 3 bases, and 13 bases lay in between. This clonotype was recorded a few times. The antigen remains unidentified. TCRdb re-called the 5' RACE reads with MiXCR, one entry per CDR3 protein. Of 57,000 or so distinct CDR3 sequences in the sample, about 11% are singletons; the top ten hold approximately 1.1%. The clonotype was recovered from an adult who was a healthcare worker with PCR-confirmed SARS-CoV-2 infection or an uninfected control (not recorded which). The donor label of this sample is uncertain. The material was whole blood, obtained at baseline. V usage is TRBV29-1 and J usage is TRBJ1-4; D is possibly TRBD1 (5 bases). The CDR3 DNA reads TGCAGCGTTCTGGGGGGTGAAGCTAATGAAAAACTGTTTTTT. This sequence encodes CSVLGGEANEKLFF.